One sample yielded the 8 T cell receptor beta chains listed below, sequenced in a study of cytomegalovirus exposure and HLA in healthy donors. Sequenced by immunoSEQ multiplex PCR; TCRdb stores in-frame clones only, minus some. The data hold more than 95,000 clones, with around 94% observed a single time. The sequenced sample was PBMCs. The receptors were gathered from a woman between 18 and 29 years old in good health and CMV-seronegative.

V usage is TRBV7-6 and J usage is TRBJ2-7; TRBD1 might be the D (5 bases). V was shortened by 3 bases and J by 5 bases, with 11 bases between the two germline ends. This CDR3 is 13 amino acids long. Germline V lookup: CDR1 SGHVS, CDR2 FNYEAQ. The CDR3 DNA is TGTGCCAGCAGCTTCCAGGGCTACGACGAGCAGTACTTC. Protein sequence: CASSFQGYDEQYF.

The rearrangement uses TRBV28 and TRBJ2-5; D is uncertain. The CDR3 is 12 residues long. Germline-derived CDR1 and CDR2 are MDHEN and SYDVKM. V lost 4 bases and J 3 bases, leaving 6 bases between the germline ends. CDR3 nucleotides: TGTGCCAGCAGTTCCGTAGAAGAGACCCAGTACTTC. Translating gives CASSSVEETQYF.

This clone occurred a few times. V is TRBV2 and J is TRBJ2-2, with 7 bases aligning to TRBD1. V shed 5 bases and J 1 base; nucleotides not matched to a gene: 4. The CDR3 covers 15 residues. Germline CDR1 reads SNHLY; CDR2 reads FYNNEI. CDR3 DNA sequence: TGTGCCAGCAGTCGACAGGGTAGGAACACCGGGGAGCTGTTTTTT. Protein sequence: CASSRQGRNTGELFF.

In its sample, this clone was seen once. V is TRBV30 and J is TRBJ2-1; 10 bases map to TRBD2. CDR3 length equals 15 residues. The germline CDR1 and CDR2 sequences are GTSNPN and SVGIG (reference sequence). The trim removed 1 base at V and 5 bases at J, leaving 5 bases unmatched. In DNA, the CDR3 is TGTGCCTGGAGTGGAATAGCGGGGGGTAACAATGAGCAGTTCTTC. This translates into CAWSGIAGGNNEQFF.

V usage is TRBV5-1 and J usage is TRBJ1-5, with D tentatively TRBD1 (5 bases). The CDR3 spans 15 residues. Per the germline V gene, CDR1 is SGHRS and CDR2 is YFSETQ. Trimming took 4 bases from V and 0 from J, leaving 11 bases between them. CDR3 sequence: CASSGGTYSNQPQHF. CDR3 bases: TGCGCCAGCAGCGGGGGGACTTATAGCAATCAGCCCCAGCATTTT.

A single count supports this clone. The chain carries TRBV30 and TRBJ1-1; TRBD1 aligns across 9 bases. The CDR3 is 14 amino acids. Looked up from germline, CDR1 is GTSNPN and CDR2 is SVGIG (reference sequence). V shed 3 bases, J shed 6 bases, and the junction held 8 bases outside the gene matches. CDR3 in amino acids: CAWRAQGARPEAFF. For the CDR3, the DNA is TGTGCCTGGAGGGCACAGGGGGCTCGGCCTGAAGCTTTCTTT.

This clone was detected only once. The chain is built from TRBV7-9 and TRBJ2-4, with 8 nucleotides matching TRBD1. V shed 2 bases and J 5 bases; nucleotides not matched to a gene: 2. CDR3 length: 14 residues. Germline assignment: CDR1 SEHNR and CDR2 FQNEAQ (reference sequence). The CDR3 DNA follows: TGTGCCAGCAGCTTACGACAGGGGCAAAACATTCAGTACTTC. Its translation is CASSLRQGQNIQYF.

This clone was seen just once. The rearrangement links TRBV11-2 to TRBJ2-5, with 8 bases fitting TRBD2. Germline CDR1 is SGHAT and CDR2 is FQNNGV. Germline trimming cut 6 bases from V and 2 bases from J; bases unmatched to any gene: 2. The CDR3 is 13 residues long. The chain's CDR3 is CASRSSGQETQYF. Here the CDR3 DNA reads TGTGCCAGCAGATCTAGCGGGCAAGAGACCCAGTACTTC.